This entry lists 32 T cell receptor beta chains sequenced from one sample in a study of T-cell reconstitution after alpha-beta-depleted transplantation in children. As it was prepared, the TCRbeta library received unique molecular identifiers. TCRdb re-analysed the PCR reads in MiXCR, keeping a single row per CDR3 protein. This table has roughly 400,000 distinct CDR3 sequences, 20% appearing once. The sample consisted of PBMCs from the stem cell graft donor, taken from the stem cell graft. The receptor set was obtained from a human donor who donated a stem cell graft to a child with acute myeloid leukemia.

The table lists this clonotype with a few counts. The rearrangement joins TRBV29-1 to TRBJ2-3, with 7 bases matching TRBD2. This CDR3 spans 15 amino acids. Germline V gene data show CDR1 as SQVTM and CDR2 as ANQGSEA. V lost 3 bases, J lost 5 bases, and 11 bases stayed unmatched. The CDR3 loop reads CSVDGEGSGEDTQYF. The CDR3 nucleotides read TGCAGCGTTGACGGGGAGGGCAGTGGAGAAGATACGCAGTATTTT.

J is TRBJ2-5 and V is TRBV5-1; 9 bases agree with TRBD1. J was trimmed by 4 bases and V by 4 bases; bases with no gene match: 8. The CDR3 covers 15 residues. Per germline, CDR1 SGHRS and CDR2 YFSETQ. The CDR3 sequence: CASSIQGAEAETQYF. CDR3 coding DNA: TGCGCCAGCAGCATACAGGGGGCGGAAGCAGAGACCCAGTACTTC.

This clonotype was counted between two and nine times. This chain joins TRBV4-1 and TRBJ2-7, with TRBD1 identical over 8 bases. V lost 4 bases to trimming and J lost 4 bases; unmatched junction nucleotides: 9. This CDR3 is 15 amino acids long. CDR1 is MGHRA, CDR2 YSYEKL, per germline. The CDR3 bases are TGCGCCAGCAGCCCTAGGACAGGGTTGGGGTACGAGCAGTACTTC. Protein: CASSPRTGLGYEQYF.

This clonotype was counted only a few times. The rearrangement links TRBV6-1 to TRBJ2-5; no clear D gene. The CDR3 is 14 residues long. Germline V CDR1 and CDR2: MNHNS, SASEGT. V was pared by 7 bases and J by 2 bases, with 14 bases between. Here the CDR3 DNA reads TGTGCCAGCACCGGCGACGACGGACAAGAGACCCAGTACTTC. Translated, it gives CASTGDDGQETQYF.

The rearrangement uses TRBV27 and TRBJ2-2; the D is unclear. V lost 4 bases and J lost 6, with 21 bases in between. CDR1 is MNHEY and CDR2 is SMNVEV in the germline V gene (reference sequence). CDR3 size: 17 residues. The CDR3 sequence: CASSSHVQSRSPGELFF. The CDR3 region has the DNA TGTGCCAGCAGTTCGCACGTACAGAGTAGGTCACCCGGGGAGCTGTTTTTT.

This clonotype was seen a few times. The chain carries TRBV6-4 and TRBJ2-1; perhaps TRBD2 as D (6 bases). Germline loops: CDR1 MRHNA, CDR2 SNTAGT. The germline V and J ends were trimmed by 0 bases and 6 bases, with 15 bases remaining between them. The CDR3 covers 16 residues. The CDR3 here is CASSDSSSGALNEQFF. The CDR3 DNA reads as TGTGCCAGCAGTGACTCGAGCTCGGGAGCCCTCAATGAGCAGTTCTTC.

This clonotype has only a few counts. The V and J genes are TRBV12-3 or TRBV12-4 and TRBJ2-1; the match to TRBD1 covers 8 bases. CDR3 length equals 12 residues. V gave up 5 bases and J gave up 10 bases; unmatched junction bases: 4. In nucleotides, the CDR3 is TGTGCCAGCAGTCTCAACAGGGGGGAGCAGTTCTTC. Translation: CASSLNRGEQFF.

This clonotype was counted many times. The V call is TRBV20-1, the J call TRBJ2-2, with a possible D match to TRBD1 (7 bases). V lost 2 bases, J lost 0 bases, and 10 bases lay in between. CDR1 and CDR2 (germline): DFQATT, SNEGSKA (reference sequence). The CDR3 length is 15 residues. For the CDR3, the DNA is TGCAGTGCTAGACCAGGGGGGCCGAACACCGGGGAGCTGTTTTTT. It codes for CSARPGGPNTGELFF.

CDR3 region: CASGASHNEQFF. In nucleotides, the CDR3 is TGTGCCAGCGGAGCGAGTCACAATGAGCAGTTCTTC. The chain employs TRBV6-6 and TRBJ2-1; D gene ambiguous. This CDR3 has 12 residues. Between the trimmed V and J ends, which lost 8 bases and 5 bases, there was a span of 10 bases. Germline V gene data show CDR1 as MNHNY and CDR2 as SVGAGI (reference sequence).

The rearrangement joins TRBV15 to TRBJ2-1; possibly TRBD2 for D (5 bases). This CDR3 spans 20 amino acids. Trimming removed 1 base at V and 5 bases at J, with 27 bases between. Per germline, CDR1 LNHNV and CDR2 YYDKDF (reference sequence). The CDR3 sequence is CATSRGGSLVAALGNNEQFF. CDR3 bases: TGTGCCACCAGCAGAGGAGGGTCCCTAGTCGCTGCCCTGGGGAACAATGAGCAGTTCTTC.

V and J are TRBV12-3 or TRBV12-4 and TRBJ2-7; D perhaps matches TRBD1 (5 bases). The CDR3 consists of 13 residues. With 5 bases removed from V and 0 bases from J, the gap between germline ends came to 8 bases. CDR3 DNA: TGTGCCAGCAGTACTGACAGCTCCTACGAGCAGTACTTC. Amino acids: CASSTDSSYEQYF.

The CDR3 spells CASSGEKLFF. The DNA for the CDR3 is TGTGCCAGCAGTGGGGAAAAACTGTTTTTT. The chain uses TRBV7-9 and TRBJ1-4; no firm D call. Between the trimmed V and J ends, which lost 6 bases and 8 bases, there was a span of 4 bases. The CDR3 is made up of 10 amino acids. CDR1 and CDR2 from the germline V gene are SEHNR and FQNEAQ (reference sequence).

This clonotype was counted between two and nine times. The genes are TRBV5-1 and TRBJ2-3; a weak D match, TRBD2 (5 bases). Germline V gene sequence: CDR1 SGHRS, CDR2 YFSETQ. CDR3 size: 16 residues. Trimming pared 2 bases from V and 4 bases from J, leaving 17 bases between. This CDR3 is CASSFSAGNPADTQYF. As DNA, the CDR3 is TGCGCCAGCAGCTTTTCCGCCGGGAATCCCGCAGATACGCAGTATTTT.

This clonotype was recorded many times. The chain recombines TRBV20-1 with TRBJ1-6, with unresolved D. CDR1 and CDR2 (germline): DFQATT, SNEGSKA (reference sequence). This CDR3 is built from 15 residues. V lost 5 bases to trimming and J lost 0 bases, with 11 bases between them. CDR3 loop: CSALTGSSYNSPLHF. CDR3 nucleotides: TGCAGTGCTTTAACTGGGAGCTCCTATAATTCACCCCTCCACTTT.

This rearrangement joins TRBV4-3 to TRBJ2-7; tentatively, D is TRBD1 (6 bases). CDR3 length: 15 residues. The V end was cut by 1 base, the J end by 7 bases, with 17 bases between. CDR1 LGHNA and CDR2 YSLEER come from the germline V gene. CDR3 sequence: CASSQVGQGRREQYF. The CDR3 coding sequence is TGCGCCAGCAGCCAAGTAGGGCAGGGGCGGCGGGAGCAGTACTTC.

The sample holds many counts of this clonotype. The rearrangement links TRBV20-1 to TRBJ2-1; D unresolved. V lost 3 bases and J lost 7, with 7 bases in between. Germline V CDR1 and CDR2: DFQATT, SNEGSKA (reference sequence). The CDR3 runs to 11 residues. For the CDR3, the DNA is TGCAGTGCTAGCCACCCGAATGAGCAGTTCTTC. Translation gives CSASHPNEQFF.

The chain combines TRBV12-3 or TRBV12-4 with TRBJ1-4; the D gene is possibly TRBD1 (5 bases). Trimming cost V 2 bases and J 3 bases, with 10 bases left between them. CDR3 length: 15 amino acids. CDR3 nucleotide sequence: TGTGCCAGCAGTTTACGGGGGGAAGCTAATGAAAAACTGTTTTTT. It yields the protein CASSLRGEANEKLFF.

There are a few counts of this clonotype. The chain carries TRBV27 and TRBJ2-1, with 7 bases that match TRBD1. CDR3 length equals 17 residues. V gave up 7 bases and J gave up 9 bases; unmatched junction bases: 21. Per the germline V gene, CDR1 is MNHEY and CDR2 is SMNVEV (reference sequence). The CDR3 bases are TGTGCCAGCACCCTTGAAGGAGGACAGGCGTTAAGGGGTGAGCAGTTCTTC. As protein: CASTLEGGQALRGEQFF.

This chain links TRBV9 with TRBJ2-1, with unresolved D. The CDR3 has 14 residues. The germline V and J ends were trimmed by 2 bases and 5 bases, with 11 bases remaining between them. Per the germline V gene, CDR1 is SGDLS and CDR2 is YYNGEE. CDR3 residues: CASSVGTYNNEQFF. The CDR3 coding sequence is TGTGCCAGCAGCGTGGGAACCTACAACAATGAGCAGTTCTTC.

V and J are TRBV23-1 and TRBJ2-1; 10 bases align to TRBD1. TRBV23-1 is an ORF, with its function uncertain. Trimming cost V 6 bases and J 2 bases; bases outside gene matches: 4. The CDR3 has 15 amino acids. This CDR3 reads CASSTGQGTYNEQFF. The CDR3 nucleotides are TGCGCCAGCAGCACGGGACAGGGGACCTACAATGAGCAGTTCTTC.

The rearrangement joins TRBV29-1 to TRBJ2-3; 7 bases agree with TRBD2. Trimming removed 0 bases from V and 2 bases from J; junction bases left unmatched: 11. Germline V lookup: CDR1 SQVTM, CDR2 ANQGSEA. The CDR3 is 17 amino acids. The CDR3 protein is CSVEDRGGRDYTDTQYF. DNA of the CDR3: TGCAGCGTTGAAGATCGGGGCGGGCGGGACTACACAGATACGCAGTATTTT.

This clonotype was counted a few times. The chain combines TRBV4-2 with TRBJ2-7; D is possibly TRBD2 (6 bases). The CDR3 has 14 residues. The V and J ends lost 4 bases and 6 bases respectively, with 16 bases between them. The V gene's germline CDR1 is LGHNA and CDR2 YNFKEQ. The CDR3 region has the DNA TGTGCCAGCAGCCGTAAACCGGGAGTCAGCGAGCAGTACTTC. It specifies CASSRKPGVSEQYF.

V usage is TRBV24-1 and J usage is TRBJ1-5, with D perhaps matching TRBD1 (5 bases). The CDR3 extends over 14 amino acids. In germline, CDR1 is KGHDR, CDR2 SFDVKD. V lost 4 bases to trimming and J lost 0 bases, with 6 bases between them. CDR3 in amino acids: CATSEGPSNQPQHF. Written as DNA, the CDR3 is TGTGCCACCAGTGAGGGACCTAGCAATCAGCCCCAGCATTTT.

Details on this clonotype: A much larger clonotype is one base distant, so this may be a read error. This sequence joins TRBV28 and TRBJ1-1, with no clear D. CDR1 MDHEN and CDR2 SYDVKM come from the germline V gene. V lost 8 bases to trimming and J lost 1 base, with 5 bases between them. This CDR3 spans 11 amino acids. The CDR3 loop reads CASEENTEAFF. The DNA for the CDR3 is TGTGCCAGCGAGGAGAACACTGAAGCTTTCTTT.

This clonotype was picked up a small number of times. The CDR3 nucleotides read TGCGCCAGCAGTGACCCGTCTACGGCCCTCCACTTT. Its protein product is CASSDPSTALHF. V and J are TRBV10-1 and TRBJ1-6; no definite D call. The CDR3 totals 12 residues. The V end was cut by 3 bases, the J end by 14 bases, with 11 bases between. Germline CDR1 is WNHNN and CDR2 is SYGVQD (reference sequence).

This clonotype was detected a few times. The rearrangement links TRBV5-1 to TRBJ2-1, with 8 bases that match TRBD1. J gave up 4 bases and V 3 bases, and 6 bases lay outside the gene matches. This CDR3 contains 15 residues. Germline CDR1 is SGHRS and CDR2 is YFSETQ. The CDR3 protein is CASSSPGQEYNEQFF. The CDR3 DNA reads as TGCGCCAGCAGCTCCCCGGGACAGGAATACAATGAGCAGTTCTTC.

V and J are TRBV12-3 or TRBV12-4 and TRBJ2-1; 8 bases agree with TRBD2. The CDR3 extends over 13 amino acids. Trimming cost V 6 bases and J 10 bases; bases outside gene matches: 8. CDR3: CASRYSGRGEQFF. CDR3 sequence (DNA): TGTGCCAGCAGATACAGCGGGAGAGGAGAGCAGTTCTTC.

The chain couples TRBV20-1 to TRBJ2-1; D possibly corresponds to TRBD1 (5 bases). The CDR3 spans 13 residues. CDR1 is DFQATT and CDR2 is SNEGSKA in the germline V gene (reference sequence). Trimming removed 2 bases from V and 6 bases from J, with 11 bases in between. CDR3 nucleotides: TGCAGTGCTAGACAGGGCCCAAGCAATGAGCAGTTCTTC. Protein: CSARQGPSNEQFF.

The genes are TRBV6-9 and TRBJ1-4; D gene uncertain. The CDR3 loop spans 14 amino acids. Trimming removed 6 bases at V and 5 bases at J, with 13 bases between. Germline V CDR1 and CDR2: MNHGY, SVAAGI. CDR3 DNA sequence: TGTGCCAGCAGCCCGACAACAGAAAATGAAAAACTGTTTTTT. This sequence encodes CASSPTTENEKLFF.

The gene calls are TRBV4-1 and TRBJ2-1; D assignment may be TRBD1 or TRBD2 (5 bases each). This CDR3 is 15 amino acids long. Trimming shortened V by 4 bases and J by 6 bases, and 16 bases separated the two germline ends. The V gene's germline CDR1 is MGHRA and CDR2 YSYEKL. The CDR3 reads CASSPKIGDGNEQFF. The DNA for the CDR3 is TGCGCCAGCAGCCCCAAAATTGGGGACGGCAATGAGCAGTTCTTC.

This clonotype was counted between two and nine times. The rearrangement joins TRBV20-1 to TRBJ2-1, with 9 bases identical to TRBD2. The CDR3 length is 14 residues. CDR1 is DFQATT, CDR2 SNEGSKA, per germline (reference sequence). The junction had 1 base not matched to a gene; V was cut back by 1 base and J by 3 bases. The CDR3 protein is CSARVAGDYNEQFF. The CDR3 bases are TGCAGTGCTAGAGTAGCGGGGGACTACAATGAGCAGTTCTTC.

This clonotype has ten or more counts. The chain recombines TRBV20-1 with TRBJ2-1; 7 positions match TRBD1. This CDR3 is built from 13 residues. The germline V gene has CDR1 DFQATT and CDR2 SNEGSKA (reference sequence). V lost 1 base to trimming and J lost 6 bases; unmatched junction nucleotides: 3. The chain's CDR3 is CSARVGQSNEQFF. CDR3 nucleotides: TGCAGTGCTAGAGTGGGACAGAGCAATGAGCAGTTCTTC.